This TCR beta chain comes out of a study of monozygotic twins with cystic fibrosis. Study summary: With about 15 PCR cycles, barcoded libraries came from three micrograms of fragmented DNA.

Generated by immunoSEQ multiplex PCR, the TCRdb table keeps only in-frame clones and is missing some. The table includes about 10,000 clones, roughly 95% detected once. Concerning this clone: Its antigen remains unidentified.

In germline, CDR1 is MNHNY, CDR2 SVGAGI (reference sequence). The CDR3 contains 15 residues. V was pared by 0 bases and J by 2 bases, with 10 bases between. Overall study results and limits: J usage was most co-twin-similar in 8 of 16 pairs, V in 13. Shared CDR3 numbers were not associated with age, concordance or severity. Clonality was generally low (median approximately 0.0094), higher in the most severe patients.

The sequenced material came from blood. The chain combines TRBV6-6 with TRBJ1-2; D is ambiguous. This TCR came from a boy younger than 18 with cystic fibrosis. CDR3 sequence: CASSYSQVENYGYTF. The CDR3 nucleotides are TGTGCCAGCAGTTACTCTCAGGTAGAGAACTATGGCTACACCTTC.